This T cell receptor beta chain is from a study of T cell responses to AZD1222 COVID-19 vaccine. Study-wide points: It should be noted that donors were predominantly white British and more often female, and clonal diversity was possibly underestimated. Spike-specific TCR breadth and depth grew following two AZD1222 doses.

Using immunoSEQ multiplex PCR, the repertoire was profiled, and TCRdb retains in-frame clones only, with some absent. The data show about 120,000 clones, 93% seen once. Turning to this clone: What it recognizes is unknown.

This CDR3 has 13 residues. Trimming took off 7 bases at V and 4 bases at J, with 11 bases between the two ends. Germline CDR1 is SGHKS and CDR2 is YYEKEE (reference sequence). The V call is TRBV5-5, the J call TRBJ1-4; D remains ambiguous. This clonotype was sampled from an adult who received the AZD1222 COVID-19 vaccine. The specimen was peripheral blood, collected 28 days after the second AZD1222 dose. In nucleotides, the CDR3 is TGTGCCAGCTGTCCGGACCTTAATGAAAAACTGTTTTTT. It encodes CASCPDLNEKLFF.